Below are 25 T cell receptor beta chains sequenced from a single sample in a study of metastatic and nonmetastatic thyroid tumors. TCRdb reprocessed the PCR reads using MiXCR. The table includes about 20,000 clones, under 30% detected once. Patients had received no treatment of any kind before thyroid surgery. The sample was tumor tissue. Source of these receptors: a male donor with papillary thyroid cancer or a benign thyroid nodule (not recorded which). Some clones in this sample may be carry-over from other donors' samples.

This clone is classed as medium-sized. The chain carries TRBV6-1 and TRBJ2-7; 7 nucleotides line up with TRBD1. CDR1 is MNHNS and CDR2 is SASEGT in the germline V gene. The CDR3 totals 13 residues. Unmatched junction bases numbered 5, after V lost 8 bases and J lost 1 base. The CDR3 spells CASRPGQSYEQYF. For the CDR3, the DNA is TGTGCCAGCCGACCGGGACAGTCCTACGAGCAGTACTTC.

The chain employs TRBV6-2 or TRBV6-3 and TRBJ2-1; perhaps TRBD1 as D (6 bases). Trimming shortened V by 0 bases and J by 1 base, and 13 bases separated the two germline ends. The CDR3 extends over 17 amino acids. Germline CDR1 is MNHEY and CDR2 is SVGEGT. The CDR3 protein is CASSYSVRGGSYNEQFF. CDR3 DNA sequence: TGTGCCAGCAGTTACTCTGTCAGGGGCGGGTCCTACAATGAGCAGTTCTTC.

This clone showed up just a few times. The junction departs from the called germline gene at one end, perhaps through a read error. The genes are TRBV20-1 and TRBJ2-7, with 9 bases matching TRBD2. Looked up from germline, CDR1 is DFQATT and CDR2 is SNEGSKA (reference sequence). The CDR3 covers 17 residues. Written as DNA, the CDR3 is TGCAGTGCTAGAGATCGTCTTTCCGGGACTAGCTCCAACGAGCAGTACTTC. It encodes CSARDRLSGTSSNEQYF.

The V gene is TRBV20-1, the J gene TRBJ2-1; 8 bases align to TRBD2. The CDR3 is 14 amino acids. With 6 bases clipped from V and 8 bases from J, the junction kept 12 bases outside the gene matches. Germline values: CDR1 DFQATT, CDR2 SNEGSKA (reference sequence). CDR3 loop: CSARLSGRIDEQFF. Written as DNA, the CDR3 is TGCAGTGCCAGACTCAGCGGGAGAATCGATGAGCAGTTCTTC.

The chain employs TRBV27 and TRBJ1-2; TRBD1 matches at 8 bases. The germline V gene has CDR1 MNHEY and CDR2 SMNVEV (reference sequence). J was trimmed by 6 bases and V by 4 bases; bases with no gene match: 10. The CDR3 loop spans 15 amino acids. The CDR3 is CASSWGGQGQDGYTF. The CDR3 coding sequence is TGTGCCAGCAGTTGGGGCGGACAGGGACAGGATGGCTACACCTTC.

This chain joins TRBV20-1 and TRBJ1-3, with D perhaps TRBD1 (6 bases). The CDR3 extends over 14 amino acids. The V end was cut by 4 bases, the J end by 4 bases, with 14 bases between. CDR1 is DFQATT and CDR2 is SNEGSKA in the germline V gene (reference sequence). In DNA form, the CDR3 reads TGCAGTGCTATAGACAGGCGGCAAGGAAACACCATATATTTT. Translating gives CSAIDRRQGNTIYF.

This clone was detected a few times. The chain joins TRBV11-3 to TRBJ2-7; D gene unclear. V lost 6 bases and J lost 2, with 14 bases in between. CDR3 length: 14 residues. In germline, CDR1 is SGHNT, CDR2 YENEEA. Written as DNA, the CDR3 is TGTGCCAGCAGTTCCTTCGCCAGGCCCTACGAGCAGTACTTC. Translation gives CASSSFARPYEQYF.

The CDR3 sequence: CSAKFGGAYEQYF. The CDR3 region has the DNA TGCAGTGCTAAGTTCGGGGGGGCCTACGAGCAGTACTTC. This chain connects TRBV20-1 to TRBJ2-7; 8 bases are a match to TRBD2. The CDR3 consists of 13 residues. Trimming removed 4 bases from V and 2 bases from J; junction bases left unmatched: 4. CDR1 and CDR2 from the germline V gene are DFQATT and SNEGSKA (reference sequence).

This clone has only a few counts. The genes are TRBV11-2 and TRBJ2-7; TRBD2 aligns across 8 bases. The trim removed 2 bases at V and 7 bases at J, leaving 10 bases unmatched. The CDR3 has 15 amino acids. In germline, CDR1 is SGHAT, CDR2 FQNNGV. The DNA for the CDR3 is TGTGCCAGCAGCTTACGGACGGGAGGGCCCGGGGAGCAGTACTTC. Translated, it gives CASSLRTGGPGEQYF.

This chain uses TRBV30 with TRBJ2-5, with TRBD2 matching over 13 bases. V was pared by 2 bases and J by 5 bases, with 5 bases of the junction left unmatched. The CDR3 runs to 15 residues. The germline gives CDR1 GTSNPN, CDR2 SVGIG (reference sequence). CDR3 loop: CAWSPRLAGGETQYF. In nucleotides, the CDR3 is TGTGCCTGGAGTCCGCGACTAGCGGGAGGTGAGACCCAGTACTTC.

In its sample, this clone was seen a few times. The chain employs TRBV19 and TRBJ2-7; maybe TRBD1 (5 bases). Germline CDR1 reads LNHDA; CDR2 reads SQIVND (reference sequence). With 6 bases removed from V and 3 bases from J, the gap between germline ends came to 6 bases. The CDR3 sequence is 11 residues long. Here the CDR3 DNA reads TGTGCCAGTAGCGACAGCTACGAGCAGTACTTC. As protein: CASSDSYEQYF.

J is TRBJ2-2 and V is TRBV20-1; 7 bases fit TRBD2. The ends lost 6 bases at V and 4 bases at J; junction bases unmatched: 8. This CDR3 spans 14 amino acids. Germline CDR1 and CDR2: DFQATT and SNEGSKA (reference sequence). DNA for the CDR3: TGCAGTGCGGAGGGCGGGAGAGGCACCGGGGAGCTGTTTTTT. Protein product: CSAEGGRGTGELFF.

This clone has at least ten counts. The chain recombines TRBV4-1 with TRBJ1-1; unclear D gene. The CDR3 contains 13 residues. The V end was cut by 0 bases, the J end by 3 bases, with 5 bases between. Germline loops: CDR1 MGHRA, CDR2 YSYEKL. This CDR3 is CASSQEWYTEAFF. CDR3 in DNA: TGCGCCAGCAGCCAAGAGTGGTACACTGAAGCTTTCTTT.

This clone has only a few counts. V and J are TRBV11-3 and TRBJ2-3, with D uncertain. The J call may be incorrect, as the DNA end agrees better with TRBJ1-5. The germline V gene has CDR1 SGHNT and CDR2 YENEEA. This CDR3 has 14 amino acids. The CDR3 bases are TGTGCCAGCAGCCCATCAGCAATAACGGATACGCAGCATTTT. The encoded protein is CASSPSAITDTQHF.

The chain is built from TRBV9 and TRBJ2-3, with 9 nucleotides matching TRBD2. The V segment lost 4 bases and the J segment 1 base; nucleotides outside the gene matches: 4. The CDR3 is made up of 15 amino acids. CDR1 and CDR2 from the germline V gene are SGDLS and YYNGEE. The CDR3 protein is CASSTRLAGTDTQYF. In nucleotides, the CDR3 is TGTGCCAGCAGCACGCGACTAGCGGGCACAGATACGCAGTATTTT.

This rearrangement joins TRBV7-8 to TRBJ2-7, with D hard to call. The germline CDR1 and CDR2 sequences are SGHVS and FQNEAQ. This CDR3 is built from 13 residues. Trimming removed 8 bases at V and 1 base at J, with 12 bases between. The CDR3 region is CASGVPPSYEQYF. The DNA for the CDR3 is TGTGCCAGCGGCGTTCCCCCATCCTACGAGCAGTACTTC.

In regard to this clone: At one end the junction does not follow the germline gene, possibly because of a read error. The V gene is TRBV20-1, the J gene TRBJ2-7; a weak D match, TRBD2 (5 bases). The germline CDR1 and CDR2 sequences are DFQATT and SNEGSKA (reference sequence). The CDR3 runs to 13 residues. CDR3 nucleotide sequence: TGCAGTGCCCCTTTCCAGCGGAACTACGAGCGGTACTTC. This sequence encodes CSAPFQRNYERYF.

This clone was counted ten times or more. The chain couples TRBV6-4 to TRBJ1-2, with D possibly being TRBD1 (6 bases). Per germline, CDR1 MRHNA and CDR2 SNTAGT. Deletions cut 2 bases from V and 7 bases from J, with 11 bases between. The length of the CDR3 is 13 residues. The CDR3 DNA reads TGTGCCAGCAGTGACGAGTCAGGGGTTGGCTACACCTTC. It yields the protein CASSDESGVGYTF.

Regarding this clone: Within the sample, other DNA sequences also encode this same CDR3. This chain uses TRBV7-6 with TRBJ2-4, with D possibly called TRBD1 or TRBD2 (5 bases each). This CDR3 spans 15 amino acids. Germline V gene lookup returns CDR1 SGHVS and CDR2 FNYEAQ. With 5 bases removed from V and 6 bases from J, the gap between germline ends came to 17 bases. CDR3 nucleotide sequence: TGTGCCAGCAGCGTGGACGAGGGACCTGGAAACATTCAGTACTTC. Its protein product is CASSVDEGPGNIQYF.

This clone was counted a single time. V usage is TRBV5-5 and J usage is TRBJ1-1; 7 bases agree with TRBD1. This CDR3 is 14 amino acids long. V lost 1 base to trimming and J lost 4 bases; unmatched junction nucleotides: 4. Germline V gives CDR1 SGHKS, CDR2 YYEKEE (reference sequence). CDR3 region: CASSLRQGGTEAFF. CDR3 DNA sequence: TGTGCCAGCAGCTTGAGACAGGGTGGCACTGAAGCTTTCTTT.

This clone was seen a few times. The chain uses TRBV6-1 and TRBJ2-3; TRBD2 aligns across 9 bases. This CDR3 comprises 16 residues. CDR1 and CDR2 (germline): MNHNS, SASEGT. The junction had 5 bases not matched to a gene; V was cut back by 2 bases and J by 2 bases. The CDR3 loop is CASSESGLAYTDTQYF. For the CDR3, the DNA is TGTGCCAGCAGTGAATCTGGACTAGCGTACACAGATACGCAGTATTTT.

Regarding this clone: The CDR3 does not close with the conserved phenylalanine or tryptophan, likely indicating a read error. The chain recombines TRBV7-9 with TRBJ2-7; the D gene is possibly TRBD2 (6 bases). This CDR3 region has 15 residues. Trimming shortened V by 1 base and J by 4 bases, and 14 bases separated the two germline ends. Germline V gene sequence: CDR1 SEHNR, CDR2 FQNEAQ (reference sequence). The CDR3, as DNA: TGTGCCAGCAGCTTAGACGGGAGTACGATTTACGAGCAGTACCTC. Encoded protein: CASSLDGSTIYEQYL.

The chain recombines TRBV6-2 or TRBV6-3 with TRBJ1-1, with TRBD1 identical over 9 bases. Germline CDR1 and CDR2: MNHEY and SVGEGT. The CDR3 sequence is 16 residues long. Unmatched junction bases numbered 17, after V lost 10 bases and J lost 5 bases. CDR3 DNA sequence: TGTGCCATCAGCCACCATACTGGACAGGGGAGGACTGAAGCTTTCTTT. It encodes CAISHHTGQGRTEAFF.

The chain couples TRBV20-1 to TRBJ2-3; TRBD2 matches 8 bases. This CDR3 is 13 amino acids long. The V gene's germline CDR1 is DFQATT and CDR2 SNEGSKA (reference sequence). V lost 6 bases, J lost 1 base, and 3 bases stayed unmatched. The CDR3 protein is CSAELAGTDTQYF. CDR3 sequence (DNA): TGCAGTGCAGAACTAGCGGGCACAGATACGCAGTATTTT.

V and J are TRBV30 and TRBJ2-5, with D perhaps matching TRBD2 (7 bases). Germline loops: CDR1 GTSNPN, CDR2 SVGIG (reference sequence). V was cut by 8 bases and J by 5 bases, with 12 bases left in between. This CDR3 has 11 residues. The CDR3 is CAREGGETQYF. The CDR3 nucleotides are TGTGCCAGGGAGGGGGGCGAGACCCAGTACTTC.